This T cell receptor beta chain was sequenced for a study of T cell clusters in autoimmune cytopenias. One tube held mixed TRB-A and TRB-B primer pools for touch-down PCR. TCRdb reanalyzed the multiplex PCR reads, giving one entry per CDR3 protein sequence and no DNA. In total, the table holds roughly 6,700 distinct CDR3 sequences. Study-wide results and limits: TRB repertoire shifts in secondary cytopenia and chronic lymphocytic leukemia mostly reflected lymphoma, not autoimmunity. Exclusive TRB clusters were about 2.8-fold more numerous in healthy donors than in active autoimmune hepatitis.

TRB amplification used approximately 250 ng of peripheral blood genomic DNA. Germline values: CDR1 LNHDA, CDR2 SQIVND (reference sequence). The length of the CDR3 is 14 residues. Of note for this clonotype: No antigen is known for it.

The same data also went into a second study, on T cell repertoires in aging, cancer and after chemotherapy. That paper adds: Median generation probability rose over the chemotherapy interval in each cancer cohort, suggesting rebound thymic output.

This chain uses TRBV19 with TRBJ1-2. This TCR was sampled from a human donor in good health. The sample taken for sequencing was peripheral blood. This chain's CDR3 is CASSYRDSNYGYTF.